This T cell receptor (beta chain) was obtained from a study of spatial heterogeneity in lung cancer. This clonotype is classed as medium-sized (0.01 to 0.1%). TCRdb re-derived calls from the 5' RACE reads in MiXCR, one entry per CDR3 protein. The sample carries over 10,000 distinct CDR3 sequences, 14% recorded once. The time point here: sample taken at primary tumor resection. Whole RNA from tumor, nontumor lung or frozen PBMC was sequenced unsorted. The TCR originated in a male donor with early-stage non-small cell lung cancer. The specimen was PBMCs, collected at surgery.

The CDR3 nucleotides read TGTGCCAGCAGTTTATCGGTAGGGGGACGAGTCGGCTACACCTTC. This translates into CASSLSVGGRVGYTF. V gene TRBV27 combines with J gene TRBJ1-2, with TRBD1 as a possible D gene (6 bases). This CDR3 has 15 residues. Germline V gene data show CDR1 as MNHEY and CDR2 as SMNVEV (reference sequence). The V end lost 0 bases, the J end lost 8 bases, and 16 bases lay between the germline ends.